One sample yielded the 5 T cell receptor beta chains listed below, sequenced in a study of blood T cell repertoires in COVID-19. The protocol was immunoSEQ multiplex PCR, while the TCRdb copy is restricted to in-frame clones and leaves out a portion. Among roughly 84,000 clones, around 80% were seen once, and the ten largest hold about a third. The sample was peripheral blood. Every receptor here comes from a man in his 60s with COVID-19, enrolled during active disease.

This clone has a single count. This sequence joins TRBV6-4 and TRBJ2-5; 10 bases are shared with TRBD1. This CDR3 region has 14 residues. V shed 6 bases, J shed 6 bases, and the junction held 7 bases outside the gene matches. Germline V gene lookup returns CDR1 MRHNA and CDR2 SNTAGT. The CDR3 is CASSETGGSQTQYF. Written as DNA, the CDR3 is TGTGCCAGCAGCGAGACAGGGGGCAGTCAGACCCAGTACTTC.

The CDR3 loop is CASSNQGNQPQHF. The CDR3 DNA is TGTGCCAGCAGTAACCAGGGAAATCAGCCCCAGCATTTT. The chain employs TRBV2 and TRBJ1-5, with D possibly matching TRBD1 (5 bases). The CDR3 contains 13 residues. Per germline, CDR1 SNHLY and CDR2 FYNNEI. V shed 5 bases and J shed 4 bases, with 9 bases lying between them.

The gene calls are TRBV5-4 and TRBJ2-4, with D tentatively TRBD2 (7 bases). There are 15 residues in the CDR3. The germline CDR1 and CDR2 sequences are SGHNT and YYREEE (reference sequence). V gave up 10 bases and J gave up 3 bases, with 20 bases separating them. The DNA for the CDR3 is TGTGCCGTGGGGGGGGCAGGGATCGGCAAAAACATTCAGTACTTC. The encoded protein is CAVGGAGIGKNIQYF.

The chain joins TRBV11-2 to TRBJ2-7; 7 bases fit TRBD2. The CDR3 has 17 residues. CDR1 is SGHAT and CDR2 is FQNNGV in the germline V gene. The V segment lost 5 bases and the J segment 0 bases; nucleotides outside the gene matches: 13. The CDR3 here is CASSHPGGGASSYEQYF. The CDR3, as DNA: TGTGCCAGCAGCCACCCGGGGGGTGGAGCTAGCTCCTACGAGCAGTACTTC.

The chain recombines TRBV9 with TRBJ2-2; no clear D. CDR1 and CDR2 (germline): SGDLS, YYNGEE. CDR3 length equals 15 residues. V lost 3 bases to trimming and J lost 6 bases, with 15 bases between them. DNA for the CDR3: TGTGCCAGCAGCGCGAACAGCCCCCTCCCCGGGGAGCTGTTTTTT. Translated, it gives CASSANSPLPGELFF.